This T cell receptor (beta chain) was sequenced for a study of T cell changes during pregnancy in multiple sclerosis. This CDR3 has 15 amino acids. Germline CDR1 SGDLS, CDR2 YYNGEE. The junction had 8 bases not matched to a gene; V was cut back by 0 bases and J by 8 bases. This table comes from immunoSEQ multiplex PCR, and its TCRdb copy is limited to in-frame clones, with some not included. The sample holds more than 35,000 clones, 94% seen once. The chain recombines TRBV9 with TRBJ2-1; 7 nucleotides match TRBD2. This TCR was recovered from a female donor with multiple sclerosis, enrolled in a pregnancy study. The material sequenced was CD4+ T cells from peripheral blood mononuclear cells, taken in the second trimester of pregnancy. The CDR3 region has the DNA TGTGCCAGCAGCGTAGCGGAGGGAGGGCGGTATGAGCAGTTCTTC. Translation gives CASSVAEGGRYEQFF.